The 26 T cell receptor beta chains reported below all come from one sample, sequenced in a study of T cell responses to AZD1222 COVID-19 vaccine. The table came from immunoSEQ multiplex PCR; TCRdb's copy has only in-frame clones and leaves some out. In the table there are around 100,000 clones, roughly 88% of which are singletons. Sequencing was performed on peripheral blood, taken 28 days after the second AZD1222 dose. These TCRs come from an adult who received the AZD1222 COVID-19 vaccine.

This clone was recorded once. The V gene is TRBV7-2, the J gene TRBJ1-5, with TRBD1 matching 8 bases. In germline, CDR1 is SGHTA, CDR2 FQGNSA. Germline trimming cut 3 bases from V and 4 bases from J; bases unmatched to any gene: 5. The CDR3 has 15 amino acids. The CDR3 here is CASSFGQGRNQPQHF. DNA of the CDR3: TGTGCCAGCAGCTTTGGACAGGGTAGGAATCAGCCCCAGCATTTT.

The rearrangement uses TRBV7-9 and TRBJ1-4, with D possibly matching TRBD1 (6 bases). Germline values: CDR1 SEHNR, CDR2 FQNEAQ (reference sequence). The CDR3 is 18 residues long. V lost 3 bases to trimming and J lost 5 bases, with 22 bases between them. The chain's CDR3 is CASSFGGRVTGGNEKLFF. The DNA for the CDR3 is TGTGCCAGCAGCTTCGGTGGGCGGGTGACAGGAGGGAATGAAAAACTGTTTTTT.

The CDR3 protein is CASSQEFASGGNYEQYF. The DNA of the CDR3 is TGCGCCAGCAGCCAAGAATTCGCCAGCGGGGGAAATTACGAGCAGTACTTC. The chain couples TRBV4-1 to TRBJ2-7, with TRBD2 matching 8 bases. Germline V gene lookup returns CDR1 MGHRA and CDR2 YSYEKL. The CDR3 consists of 17 residues. The V and J ends lost 0 bases and 4 bases, in that order; junction bases with no gene match: 11.

The rearrangement links TRBV7-8 to TRBJ2-4; 8 bases fit TRBD1. The germline gives CDR1 SGHVS, CDR2 FQNEAQ. V gave up 5 bases and J gave up 4 bases; unmatched junction bases: 4. This CDR3 has 14 residues. The CDR3 spells CASSPDRAKNIQYF. CDR3 bases: TGTGCCAGCAGCCCGGACAGGGCAAAAAACATTCAGTACTTC.

The chain employs TRBV19 and TRBJ1-2, with D unclear. Germline V gives CDR1 LNHDA, CDR2 SQIVND (reference sequence). This CDR3 is 12 amino acids long. The ends were cut back, 5 bases at V and 4 bases at J, with 8 bases in the middle. CDR3 DNA: TGTGCCAGTAGTCCGGGTGTCTATGGCTACACCTTC. It is translated as CASSPGVYGYTF.

This chain connects TRBV4-3 to TRBJ1-4, with D hard to call. CDR3 length: 13 amino acids. Germline-derived CDR1 and CDR2 are LGHNA and YSLEER. V was clipped by 4 bases and J by 7 bases, with 10 bases between them. The CDR3 protein is CASSRDPGEKLFF. In DNA form, the CDR3 reads TGCGCCAGCAGCCGAGACCCTGGTGAAAAACTGTTTTTT.

This clone occurred once. J is TRBJ1-1 and V is TRBV6-5, with a weak D call TRBD1 (6 bases). The germline CDR1 and CDR2 sequences are MNHEY and SVGAGI. The CDR3 sequence is 15 residues long. V was trimmed by 2 bases and J by 3 bases, leaving 13 bases between them. The DNA of the CDR3 is TGTGCCAGCAGTTACGAAGGGGGGAGCTACACTGAAGCTTTCTTT. This sequence encodes CASSYEGGSYTEAFF.

The V and J genes are TRBV29-1 and TRBJ2-3; D is ambiguous. The CDR3 consists of 12 residues. The germline V gene has CDR1 SQVTM and CDR2 ANQGSEA. The V end was cut by 1 base, the J end by 5 bases, with 7 bases between. The CDR3 sequence is CSVEVGGDTQYF. The CDR3 DNA reads as TGCAGCGTTGAAGTAGGTGGAGATACGCAGTATTTT.

The V and J genes are TRBV10-3 and TRBJ2-7; perhaps TRBD2 as D (5 bases). Germline V gene data show CDR1 as ENHRY and CDR2 as SYGVKD. This CDR3 spans 14 amino acids. The germline V and J ends were trimmed by 6 bases and 5 bases, with 17 bases remaining between them. The CDR3 DNA sequence: TGTGCCATCAGCCCAGATGGGGTTAGCGACGAGCAGTACTTC. Protein product: CAISPDGVSDEQYF.

This clone was recorded a few times. The V and J genes are TRBV5-6 and TRBJ2-1; no firm D call. The V gene's germline CDR1 is SGHDT and CDR2 YYEEEE. The CDR3 is 14 amino acids. V dropped 5 bases and J dropped 6 bases, with 15 bases sitting between them. The CDR3 bases are TGTGCCAGCAGGGGCCCCGTCGTAAGCAATGAGCAGTTCTTC. Translated: CASRGPVVSNEQFF.

The rearrangement uses TRBV9 and TRBJ1-1, with 9 bases matching TRBD1. Trimming cost V 4 bases and J 0 bases; bases outside gene matches: 7. Germline V gene data show CDR1 as SGDLS and CDR2 as YYNGEE. This CDR3 has 16 amino acids. Written as DNA, the CDR3 is TGTGCCAGCAGCCCAACGGGACAGGGCATGAACACTGAAGCTTTCTTT. It codes for CASSPTGQGMNTEAFF.

The chain has TRBV20-1 and TRBJ1-1; 7 nucleotides agree with TRBD1. Losses at the gene ends were 2 bases for V and 7 bases for J; bases not matched to a gene: 1. Germline CDR1 reads DFQATT; CDR2 reads SNEGSKA (reference sequence). The CDR3 is made up of 11 amino acids. This CDR3 reads CSARQGVEAFF. CDR3 nucleotides: TGCAGTGCTAGACAGGGGGTTGAAGCTTTCTTT.

V gene TRBV27 combines with J gene TRBJ2-1; 9 nucleotides agree with TRBD2. V dropped 7 bases and J dropped 4; count of bases not matched to a gene: 8. Germline lookup yields CDR1 MNHEY and CDR2 SMNVEV (reference sequence). CDR3 length: 15 residues. The CDR3: CASTGALAGYNEQFF. The CDR3 nucleotides read TGTGCCAGCACCGGAGCACTAGCGGGTTACAATGAGCAGTTCTTC.

The count of this clone is one. V and J are TRBV7-8 and TRBJ2-3; no definite D call. With 4 bases removed from V and 2 bases from J, the gap between germline ends came to 16 bases. The CDR3 sequence is 16 residues long. The V gene's germline CDR1 is SGHVS and CDR2 FQNEAQ. In nucleotides, the CDR3 is TGTGCCAGCAGCTCTCCGGTACTATCAACCACAGATACGCAGTATTTT. This encodes CASSSPVLSTTDTQYF.

This chain uses TRBV7-2 with TRBJ2-2; TRBD2 matches at 7 bases. The germline CDR1 and CDR2 sequences are SGHTA and FQGNSA. The CDR3 length is 15 residues. The junction had 5 bases not matched to a gene; V was cut back by 1 base and J by 6 bases. The DNA of the CDR3 is TGTGCCAGCAGCTTAGTTGCAGCGGGGTCCGGGGAGCTGTTTTTT. The encoded protein is CASSLVAAGSGELFF.

Only one count was recorded for this clone. V is TRBV2 and J is TRBJ2-7; D is possibly TRBD2 (6 bases). With 6 bases removed from V and 5 bases from J, the gap between germline ends came to 11 bases. This CDR3 region has 12 residues. Germline lookup yields CDR1 SNHLY and CDR2 FYNNEI. The CDR3 sequence: CASRVGGHEQYF. The CDR3 DNA reads as TGTGCCAGCAGGGTCGGAGGGCACGAGCAGTACTTC.

The chain uses TRBV29-1 and TRBJ1-2; 7 bases align to TRBD1. The V segment lost 7 bases and the J segment 8 bases; nucleotides outside the gene matches: 7. The CDR3 sequence is 11 residues long. The germline CDR1 and CDR2 sequences are SQVTM and ANQGSEA. The CDR3 DNA reads TGCAGCGCGACAGGGTTTGAGGGCTACACCTTC. Protein: CSATGFEGYTF. The entire variable domain, with the rest obtained from reference TRBV29-1 and TRBJ1-2, is as follows: SAVISQKPSRDICQRGTSLTIQCQVDSQVTMMFWYRQQPGQSLTLIATANQGSEATYESGFVIDKFPISRPNLTFSTLTVSNMSPEDSSIYLCSATGFEGYTFGSGTRLTVV.

The chain uses TRBV11-3 and TRBJ2-1; D might be TRBD2 (5 bases). Between the trimmed V and J ends, which lost 5 bases and 2 bases, there was a span of 7 bases. The CDR3 loop spans 13 amino acids. Germline V CDR1 and CDR2: SGHNT, YENEEA. CDR3 loop: CASSPGTYNEQFF. The CDR3 nucleotides are TGTGCCAGCAGCCCGGGGACCTACAATGAGCAGTTCTTC.

This clone has just one count. The genes are TRBV18 and TRBJ1-3; D is undetermined. V gave up 3 bases and J gave up 0 bases, with 3 bases separating them. Germline-derived CDR1 and CDR2 are KGHSH and LQKENI. This CDR3 has 13 residues. The CDR3: CASSPASGNTIYF. The CDR3 coding sequence is TGTGCCAGCTCACCGGCCTCTGGAAACACCATATATTTT.

The DNA of the CDR3 is TGCGCCAGCAGCCAAGATCCGCCAGTTAATAGCAATCAGCCCCAGCATTTT. Amino acids: CASSQDPPVNSNQPQHF. This sequence joins TRBV4-3 and TRBJ1-5, with no clear D. The CDR3 is 17 amino acids. The V gene's germline CDR1 is LGHNA and CDR2 YSLEER. The V end lost 0 bases, the J end lost 0 bases, and 12 bases lay between the germline ends.

The chain combines TRBV18 with TRBJ1-1; no clear D. CDR3 length: 14 residues. Germline CDR1 KGHSH, CDR2 LQKENI. V gave up 3 bases and J gave up 0 bases, with 8 bases separating them. The DNA of the CDR3 is TGTGCCAGCTCACCGGCCCAGATGAACACTGAAGCTTTCTTT. Protein product: CASSPAQMNTEAFF.

The rearrangement uses TRBV18 and TRBJ2-7, with D possibly TRBD1 on 5 matching bases. The CDR3 has 15 amino acids. The V and J ends lost 0 bases and 2 bases respectively, with 11 bases between them. Per germline, CDR1 KGHSH and CDR2 LQKENI. The DNA of the CDR3 is TGTGCCAGCTCACCACCGGAAGGGGCCGCCTACGAGCAGTACTTC. Protein product: CASSPPEGAAYEQYF.

This clone appeared a single time. V is TRBV5-4 and J is TRBJ2-1; 10 positions agree with TRBD2. The CDR3 runs 20 residues. Germline V gene data show CDR1 as SGHNT and CDR2 as YYREEE (reference sequence). V gave up 4 bases and J gave up 0 bases; unmatched junction bases: 16. Here the CDR3 reads CASSNSGGTIGASSYNEQFF. The CDR3 DNA reads as TGTGCCAGCAGCAATAGCGGGGGGACTATTGGTGCGAGCTCCTACAATGAGCAGTTCTTC.

V is TRBV18 and J is TRBJ2-7, with a possible D match to TRBD2 (6 bases). The CDR3 runs to 14 residues. V was shortened by 0 bases and J by 11 bases, with 17 bases between the two germline ends. CDR1 and CDR2 (germline): KGHSH, LQKENI. CDR3 bases: TGTGCCAGCTCACCACCGTCAGGGTCGGGGGATAAGTACTTC. Translating it yields CASSPPSGSGDKYF.

This rearrangement joins TRBV5-4 to TRBJ2-3; D is possibly TRBD1 or TRBD2 (5 bases each). The CDR3 contains 15 residues. Per the germline V gene, CDR1 is SGHNT and CDR2 is YYREEE (reference sequence). The V end was cut by 7 bases, the J end by 4 bases, with 19 bases between. CDR3 in amino acids: CASAGDERGPDTQYF. CDR3 nucleotide sequence: TGTGCCAGCGCCGGGGACGAAAGAGGCCCAGATACGCAGTATTTT.

The chain couples TRBV29-1 to TRBJ1-2, with 7 positions matching TRBD1. V shed 4 bases, J shed 8 bases, and the junction held 4 bases outside the gene matches. This CDR3 is built from 11 residues. Germline V gene lookup returns CDR1 SQVTM and CDR2 ANQGSEA. In nucleotides, the CDR3 is TGCAGCGTTGTTAGGGGGCGAGGCTACACCTTC. This gives the protein CSVVRGRGYTF.